This T cell receptor beta chain came from a study of tumor-infiltrating lymphocytes in localized non-small cell lung cancer. Overall study: Some samples were collected after neoadjuvant chemotherapy; smokers, never-smokers and several histologies were included. From each patient, both tumor and uninvolved lung, non-adjacent to tumor, were sampled.

Points from the study as a whole: Immunotypes IM1 and IM2 had similar TCR-derived T-cell fractions. Available tissue quantity limited TCR sequencing to a patient subset.

Of note for this clone: The antigen is unknown.

The assay was immunoSEQ multiplex PCR, and TCRdb's table has in-frame clones only and misses some. The profile shows 9,000 to 15,000 clones, 60% to 85% of them singletons. This CDR3 region has 15 residues. The V segment lost 5 bases and the J segment 9 bases; nucleotides outside the gene matches: 13. Germline V gene sequence: CDR1 MNHEY, CDR2 SMNVEV (reference sequence). The sequenced sample consisted of uninvolved lung tissue not adjacent to the tumor. This chain links TRBV27 with TRBJ2-7; TRBD1 matches at 10 bases. This TCR was recovered from a human donor with non-small cell lung cancer. Here the CDR3 reads CASSASGQGTTVQYF. CDR3 sequence (DNA): TGTGCCAGCAGTGCATCGGGACAGGGGACCACCGTGCAGTACTTC.